This T cell receptor (beta chain) was profiled in a study of cytotoxic CD8 clonotypes in ibrutinib-treated CLL. At the level of the study: The subjects consisted of ten to twelve relapsed/refractory and some 15 treatment-naive individuals, with approximately 18 IGHV unmutated. Partial responses numbered roughly 24 and complete responses 2; after a median around 68 months, 14 stayed remitted and approximately twelve progressed.

This clone was counted a single time. Its antigen remains unknown. V lost 6 bases, J lost 4 bases, and 9 bases stayed unmatched. The germline V gene has CDR1 MNHEY and CDR2 SVGAGI. The CDR3 is made up of 15 amino acids. Overall study findings and caveats: Shared public clonotypes were rare, and on treatment they either got smaller or stayed the same.

The data were produced by immunoSEQ multiplex PCR, yet TCRdb's version contains in-frame clones alone and is incomplete. The table has fewer than 90,000 clones, about 82% seen once. V usage is TRBV6-5 and J usage is TRBJ2-3; 8 bases agree with TRBD2. The clonotype originates from a human donor with chronic lymphocytic leukemia. Material: PBMCs, obtained before ibrutinib treatment. The CDR3 region has the DNA TGTGCCAGCAGGCCCACGGGAGGGGCGGCAGATACGCAGTATTTT. Protein: CASRPTGGAADTQYF.